The 3 T cell receptor beta chains below come from one sample, sequenced in a study of cytomegalovirus exposure and HLA in healthy donors. The PCR made use of 60 Vbeta and 13 Jbeta primers. The table came from immunoSEQ multiplex PCR; TCRdb's copy has only in-frame clones and leaves some out. Of 160,000 or so clones in the sample, approximately 79% were seen once. The specimen was PBMCs. These receptors all stem from a man in his forties or fifties in good health and CMV-seronegative.

The V and J genes are TRBV6-5 and TRBJ2-7; possible D gene TRBD1, 6 bases. Trimming removed 2 bases from V and 4 bases from J, with 9 bases in between. Germline V CDR1 and CDR2: MNHEY, SVGAGI. The length of the CDR3 is 13 residues. DNA of the CDR3: TGTGCCAGCAGTTACACAGGGCCGTACGAGCAGTACTTC. Translating gives CASSYTGPYEQYF.

The chain has TRBV4-1 and TRBJ2-7; TRBD1 matches 7 bases. This CDR3 comprises 15 residues. J gave up 3 bases and V 4 bases, and 9 bases lay outside the gene matches. Germline V lookup: CDR1 MGHRA, CDR2 YSYEKL. The CDR3 region has the DNA TGCGCCAGCAGCCCAGCGACAGGGTACGTCTACGAGCAGTACTTC. It translates to CASSPATGYVYEQYF.

This clone has just a few counts. This sequence joins TRBV15 and TRBJ1-1, with D tentatively TRBD1 (6 bases). From germline, CDR1 is LNHNV and CDR2 YYDKDF (reference sequence). The CDR3 covers 14 residues. V lost 4 bases, J lost 6 bases, and 15 bases lay in between. The CDR3 sequence: CATSTHRDFAEAFF. The CDR3 DNA follows: TGTGCCACCAGCACACACAGGGATTTCGCTGAAGCTTTCTTT.